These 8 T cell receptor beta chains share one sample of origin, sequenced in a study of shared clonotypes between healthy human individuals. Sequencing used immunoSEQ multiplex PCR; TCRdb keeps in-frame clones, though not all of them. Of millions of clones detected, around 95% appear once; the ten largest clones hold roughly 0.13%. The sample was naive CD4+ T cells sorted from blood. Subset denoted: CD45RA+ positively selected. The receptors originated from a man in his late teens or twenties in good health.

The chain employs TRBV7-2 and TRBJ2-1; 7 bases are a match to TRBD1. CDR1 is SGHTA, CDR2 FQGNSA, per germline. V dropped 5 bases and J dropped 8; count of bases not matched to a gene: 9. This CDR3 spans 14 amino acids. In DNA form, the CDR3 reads TGTGCCAGCAGCCCCATGGGACAGTTGCATGAGCAGTTCTTC. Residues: CASSPMGQLHEQFF.

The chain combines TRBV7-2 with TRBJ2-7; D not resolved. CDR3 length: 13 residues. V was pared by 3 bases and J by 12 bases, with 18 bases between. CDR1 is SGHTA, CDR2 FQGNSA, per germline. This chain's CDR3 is CASSLSIHPLVYF. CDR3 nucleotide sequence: TGTGCCAGCAGCTTGTCCATCCACCCATTAGTGTACTTC.

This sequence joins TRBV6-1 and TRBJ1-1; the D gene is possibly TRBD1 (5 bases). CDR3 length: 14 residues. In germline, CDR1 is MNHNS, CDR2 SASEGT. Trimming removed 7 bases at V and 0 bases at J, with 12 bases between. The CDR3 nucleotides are TGTGCCAGCAATCGCGGGGGGGTGAACACTGAAGCTTTCTTT. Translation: CASNRGGVNTEAFF.

CDR3 in amino acids: CASSSHGGPGELFF. CDR3 nucleotides: TGTGCCAGCAGTTCCCACGGGGGGCCCGGGGAGCTGTTTTTT. The chain carries TRBV6-5 and TRBJ2-2; D is perhaps TRBD2 (7 bases). V shed 4 bases and J shed 6 bases, with 12 bases lying between them. This CDR3 region has 14 residues. Germline V gene lookup returns CDR1 MNHEY and CDR2 SVGAGI.

CDR3 nucleotides: TGTGCCATCAGTGAGTCAGGGGAGCCTAACTATGGCTACACCTTC. Residues: CAISESGEPNYGYTF. The chain combines TRBV10-3 with TRBJ1-2, with a tentative D call TRBD1 (5 bases). Germline V gene lookup returns CDR1 ENHRY and CDR2 SYGVKD. This CDR3 has 15 residues. V was trimmed by 0 bases and J by 0 bases, leaving 8 bases between them.

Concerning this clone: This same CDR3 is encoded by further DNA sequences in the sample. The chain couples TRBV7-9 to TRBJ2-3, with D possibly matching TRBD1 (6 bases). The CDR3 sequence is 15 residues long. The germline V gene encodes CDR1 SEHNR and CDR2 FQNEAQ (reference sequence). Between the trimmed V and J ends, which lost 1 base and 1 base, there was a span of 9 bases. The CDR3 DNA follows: TGTGCCAGCAGCTTAGGAGGGGGAGGCACAGATACGCAGTATTTT. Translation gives CASSLGGGGTDTQYF.

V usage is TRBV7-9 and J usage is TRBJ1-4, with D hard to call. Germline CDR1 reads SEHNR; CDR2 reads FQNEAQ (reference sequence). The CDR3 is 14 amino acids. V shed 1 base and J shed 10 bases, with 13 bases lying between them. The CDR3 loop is CASSLEEGNGKLFF. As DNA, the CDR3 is TGTGCCAGCAGCTTAGAGGAAGGGAACGGAAAACTGTTTTTT.

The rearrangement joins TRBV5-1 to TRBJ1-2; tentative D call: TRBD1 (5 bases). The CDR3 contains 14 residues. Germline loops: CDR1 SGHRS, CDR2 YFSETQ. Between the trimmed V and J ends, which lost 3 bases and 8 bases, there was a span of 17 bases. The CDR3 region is CASSSSRVDEGYTF. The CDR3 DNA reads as TGCGCCAGCAGCTCTTCCAGGGTGGACGAGGGCTACACCTTC.